This section outlines one T cell receptor beta chain sequence together with its context. This sample was taken from a study of blood T cell repertoires in COVID-19. As for the study in general: COVID-19 samples, acute and convalescent, were from the United States, Italy and Spain. From T cells, B-cell-depleted T cells, or PBMCs came the material, which was cDNA or gDNA.

The Seattle patients, enrolled during active infection, were followed longitudinally. The assay was immunoSEQ multiplex PCR, and TCRdb's table has in-frame clones only and misses some. Of about 420,000 clones listed, roughly 90% are singletons. The sequenced material came from peripheral blood. The receptor's source is a young man with COVID-19, enrolled during active disease.

CDR3 protein: CASSEQGGASGYQETQYF. The CDR3 DNA is TGTGCCAGCAGTGAACAGGGGGGGGCTAGCGGGTACCAAGAGACCCAGTACTTC. J is TRBJ2-5 and V is TRBV6-1, with D perhaps TRBD2 (8 bases). The CDR3 totals 18 residues. Germline CDR1 and CDR2: MNHNS and SASEGT. The ends were cut back, 2 bases at V and 0 bases at J, with 19 bases in the middle.